A selection of T cell receptor beta chains follows, all from one sample in a study of PD-1 blockade in classical Hodgkin lymphoma. TCRdb's table, derived via immunoSEQ multiplex PCR, lists solely in-frame clones and lacks some. Seen here are under 70,000 clones, about 64% observed once, and the top ten hold roughly 9%. Specimen: peripheral blood mononuclear cells (PBMCs), collected before the second cycle of nivolumab. The origin of the receptors is a human donor with classical Hodgkin lymphoma. The CDR3 runs from the conserved cysteine through the conserved F or W. D genes are given only for firm matches. Size tells how often a clone was seen (once, few, many) or the class of an expanded clone, and some rows leave it out.

D	V	size	J	CDR3	DNA
.	TRBV4-1	.	TRBJ2-1	CASSQESGDDEQFF	TGCGCCAGCAGCCAAGAGAGTGGAGATGATGAGCAGTTCTTC
.	TRBV19	few	TRBJ2-2	CASSKSRGHTGELFF	TGTGCCAGTAGTAAATCTCGTGGCCATACCGGGGAGCTGTTTTTT
.	TRBV19	.	TRBJ1-1	CASSRRGGQPPTEAFF	TGTGCCAGTAGTAGAAGAGGAGGACAACCCCCCACTGAAGCTTTCTTT
TRBD2	TRBV6-1	once	TRBJ2-3	CASSEDPGLAGAADTQYF	TGTGCCAGCAGTGAAGATCCGGGACTAGCGGGAGCAGCAGATACGCAGTATTTT
.	TRBV29-1	.	TRBJ2-1	CSVEEGRPAYNEQFF	TGCAGCGTTGAAGAAGGACGCCCCGCCTACAATGAGCAGTTCTTC
TRBD1	TRBV18	once	TRBJ1-2	CASSTTDRVYTF	TGTGCCAGCTCAACCACGGACAGGGTCTACACCTTC
.	TRBV29-1	.	TRBJ1-5	CSVEAAGQPQHF	TGCAGCGTGGAAGCGGCAGGCCAGCCCCAGCATTTT
.	TRBV5-1	.	TRBJ1-1	CASSKGEWETEAFF	TGCGCCAGCAGTAAGGGGGAGTGGGAAACTGAAGCTTTCTTT
TRBD2	TRBV2	.	TRBJ2-1	CASSRLAGVNEQFF	TGTGCCAGCAGTCGACTAGCGGGAGTCAATGAGCAGTTCTTC
.	TRBV29-1	.	TRBJ1-1	CSSLTPRNTEAFF	TGCAGCTCACTCACCCCCCGGAACACTGAAGCTTTCTTT
.	TRBV29-1	.	TRBJ1-3	CSVEDGNTIYF	TGCAGCGTGGAAGATGGAAACACCATATATTTT
TRBD1	TRBV30	.	TRBJ1-2	CAWRLDRGGYGYTF	TGTGCCTGGAGATTGGACAGGGGAGGCTATGGCTACACCTTC
.	TRBV14	.	TRBJ1-3	CASSPLGPGSGNTIYF	TGTGCCAGCAGCCCCTTAGGACCGGGCTCTGGAAACACCATATATTTT
TRBD1	TRBV6-5	.	TRBJ1-2	CASNPGTGAYGYTF	TGTGCCAGCAACCCCGGGACAGGGGCCTATGGCTACACCTTC
.	TRBV5-1	.	TRBJ1-1	CASSLDGEAFF	TGCGCCAGCAGCTTGGATGGTGAAGCTTTCTTT
.	TRBV27	.	TRBJ1-2	CASSSRGDYGYTF	TGTGCCAGCAGTTCCCGAGGTGACTATGGCTACACCTTC
.	TRBV6-6	.	TRBJ1-1	CASSSQNTEAFF	TGTGCCAGCAGCTCCCAGAACACTGAAGCTTTCTTT
.	TRBV5-4	.	TRBJ1-1	CASSLESRGGTEAFF	TGTGCCAGCAGCTTGGAGTCCAGGGGCGGGACTGAAGCTTTCTTT
TRBD2	TRBV7-3	few	TRBJ2-1	CASSLALAGANEQFF	TGTGCCAGCAGCTTGGCGCTAGCGGGGGCCAATGAGCAGTTCTTC
.	TRBV9	.	TRBJ2-7	CASSPDGDNEQYF	TGTGCCAGCAGCCCTGACGGGGACAACGAGCAGTACTTC
.	TRBV6-5	.	TRBJ2-7	CASSYSRVGIYEQYF	TGTGCCAGCAGTTACTCGAGGGTTGGGATATACGAGCAGTACTTC
.	TRBV27	.	TRBJ2-5	CASSLGNGGETQYF	TGTGCCAGCAGTTTAGGGAATGGGGGAGAGACCCAGTACTTC
.	TRBV4-2	.	TRBJ1-4	CASSQEVAGTIQINEKLFF	TGTGCCAGCAGCCAAGAGGTAGCAGGGACCATACAAATTAATGAAAAACTGTTTTTT
TRBD1	TRBV6-1	.	TRBJ1-2	CASSADRGGYTF	TGTGCCAGCAGTGCGGACAGGGGTGGCTACACCTTC
.	TRBV7-3	.	TRBJ2-7	CASSLAGTYEQYF	TGTGCCAGCAGCTTAGCGGGAACCTACGAGCAGTACTTC
.	TRBV6-1	.	TRBJ2-5	CASSEGGWEETQYF	TGTGCCAGCAGTGAAGGGGGTTGGGAAGAGACCCAGTACTTC
TRBD1	TRBV6-1	.	TRBJ1-4	CASSLDRGAEKLFF	TGTGCCAGCAGCTTGGACAGGGGAGCCGAAAAACTGTTTTTT
TRBD1	TRBV6-5	.	TRBJ1-2	CASSDGTGRGYTF	TGTGCCAGCAGTGACGGGACAGGGAGGGGCTACACCTTC
.	TRBV11-2	.	TRBJ1-5	CASSLDRVRQPQHF	TGTGCCAGCAGCTTAGACAGGGTGAGGCAGCCCCAGCATTTT
TRBD2	TRBV2	once	TRBJ2-6	CASSEGGFSSGANVLTF	TGTGCCAGCAGTGAGGGGGGGTTTAGCTCTGGGGCCAACGTCCTGACTTTC
.	TRBV2	once	TRBJ2-3	CASRIATQYF	TGTGCCAGCCGAATAGCTACGCAGTATTTT
.	TRBV18	.	TRBJ1-1	CASSGGGISTEAFF	TGTGCCAGCTCCGGCGGGGGGATTAGCACTGAAGCTTTCTTT
TRBD1	TRBV23-1	.	TRBJ1-2	CASSHRPGQGYYGYTF	TGCGCCAGCAGTCACCGCCCGGGACAGGGGTACTATGGCTACACCTTC
.	TRBV6-5	.	TRBJ1-2	CASSPEGYGYTF	TGTGCCAGCAGCCCTGAGGGCTATGGCTACACCTTC
TRBD1	TRBV7-6	.	TRBJ2-3	CASSLTSGGIADTQYF	TGTGCCAGCAGCTTAACGTCAGGGGGTATAGCAGATACGCAGTATTTT